The entry that follows covers one T cell receptor beta chain sequence. Its antigen is unknown. These data belong to a study of response to subunit inactivated influenza vaccine. Study results and limitations: With each seasonal influenza vaccination, the authors suggested, few new T cells are recruited.

Germline V gene lookup returns CDR1 DFQATT and CDR2 SNEGSKA (reference sequence). After removal of 4 bases from V and 6 bases from J, the junction contained 11 bases not matched to a gene. The CDR3 is 14 residues long. Via MiXCR, TCRdb re-called the RT-PCR reads, giving one row per CDR3 protein. Among 500,000 to 600,000 distinct CDR3 sequences listed, 14% were seen once. Sequenced material: PBMCs from blood, taken 11 to 12 days after vaccination. The rearrangement joins TRBV20-1 to TRBJ1-2; the match to TRBD1 covers 7 bases. This TCR was sampled from a man in his forties or fifties who received an inactivated influenza vaccine. This CDR3 is CSANQGGMADGYTF. The CDR3 nucleotides read TGCAGTGCTAACCAGGGGGGAATGGCCGATGGCTACACCTTC.